This TCR beta chain was observed in a study of beta chain features in type 1 diabetes. Findings of the study overall: In comparison with healthy donors, patients had naive, central memory and Treg TCRB repertoires that appeared more similar. Using cDNA template may skew counts toward highly expressing activated cells. Shortening that was moderate but significant affected the TCRB CDR3s of Type 1 diabetes patients in all four CD4+ subsets.

cDNA synthesis used the whole RNA isolate, giving expressed TCRB sequences. Profiling relied on immunoSEQ multiplex PCR, and the TCRdb table lists in-frame clones only, not all of them. The sample contains roughly 150,000 clones, less than 9.5% of which appear only once. Concerning this clone: Its specificity is unknown.

CDR1 and CDR2 from the germline V gene are MNHNS and SASEGT. V dropped 10 bases and J dropped 5; count of bases not matched to a gene: 8. This CDR3 is built from 14 residues. The TCR sequence derives from a middle-aged woman with type 1 diabetes. V is TRBV6-1 and J is TRBJ2-2; 9 nucleotides agree with TRBD1. The sequenced sample was central memory CD4+ T cells from blood. Here the CDR3 reads CATHGTGRTGELFF. CDR3 sequence (DNA): TGTGCCACCCACGGGACAGGGCGAACCGGGGAGCTGTTTTTT.